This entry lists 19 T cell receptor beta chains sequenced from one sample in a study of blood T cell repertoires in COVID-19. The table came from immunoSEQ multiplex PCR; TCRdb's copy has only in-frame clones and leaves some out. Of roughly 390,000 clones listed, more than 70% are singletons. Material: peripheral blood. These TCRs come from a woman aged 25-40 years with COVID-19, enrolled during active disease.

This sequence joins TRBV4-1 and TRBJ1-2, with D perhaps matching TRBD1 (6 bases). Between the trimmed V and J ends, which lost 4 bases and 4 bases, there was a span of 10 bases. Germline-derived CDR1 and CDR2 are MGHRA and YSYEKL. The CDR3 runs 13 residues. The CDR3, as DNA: TGCGCCAGCAGCCCACAGGGAGCCTATGGCTACACCTTC. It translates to CASSPQGAYGYTF.

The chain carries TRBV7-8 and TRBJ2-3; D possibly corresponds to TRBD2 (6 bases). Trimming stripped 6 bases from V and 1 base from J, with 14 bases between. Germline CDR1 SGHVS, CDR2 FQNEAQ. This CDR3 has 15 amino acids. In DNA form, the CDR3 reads TGTGCCAGCAGTTCCGCGATAGCGGGCACAGATACGCAGTATTTT. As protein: CASSSAIAGTDTQYF.

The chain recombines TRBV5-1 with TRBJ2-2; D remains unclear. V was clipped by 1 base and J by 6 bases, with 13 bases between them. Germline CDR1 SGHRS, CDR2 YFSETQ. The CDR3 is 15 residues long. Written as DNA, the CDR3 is TGCGCCAGCAGCTTGTTTGCAGGTCCAGCCGGGGAGCTGTTTTTT. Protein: CASSLFAGPAGELFF.

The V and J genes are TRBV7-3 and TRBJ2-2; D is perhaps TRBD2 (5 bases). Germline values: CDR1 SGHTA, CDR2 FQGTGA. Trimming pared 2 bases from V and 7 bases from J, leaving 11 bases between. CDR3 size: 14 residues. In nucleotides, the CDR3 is TGTGCCAGCAGCTTATTTGCGGGCGGCGGGGAGCTGTTTTTT. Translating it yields CASSLFAGGGELFF.

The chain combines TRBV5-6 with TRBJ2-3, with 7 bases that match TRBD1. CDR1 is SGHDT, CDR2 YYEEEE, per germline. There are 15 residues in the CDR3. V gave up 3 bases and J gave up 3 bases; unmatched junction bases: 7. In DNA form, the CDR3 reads TGTGCCAGCAGCTCTCTATACAGGGGTACAGATACGCAGTATTTT. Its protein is CASSSLYRGTDTQYF.

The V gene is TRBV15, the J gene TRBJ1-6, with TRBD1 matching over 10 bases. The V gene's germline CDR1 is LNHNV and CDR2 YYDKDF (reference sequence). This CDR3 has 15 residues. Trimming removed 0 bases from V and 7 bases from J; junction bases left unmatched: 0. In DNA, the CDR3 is TGTGCCACCAGCAGAGAGGGACAGGGGAATTCACCCCTCCACTTT. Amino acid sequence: CATSREGQGNSPLHF. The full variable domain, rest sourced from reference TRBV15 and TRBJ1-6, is DAMVIQNPRYQVTQFGKPVTLSCSQTLNHNVMYWYQQKSSQAPKLLFHYYDKDFNNEADTPDNFQSRRPNTSFCFLDIRSPGLGDTAMYLCATSREGQGNSPLHFGNGTRLTVT.

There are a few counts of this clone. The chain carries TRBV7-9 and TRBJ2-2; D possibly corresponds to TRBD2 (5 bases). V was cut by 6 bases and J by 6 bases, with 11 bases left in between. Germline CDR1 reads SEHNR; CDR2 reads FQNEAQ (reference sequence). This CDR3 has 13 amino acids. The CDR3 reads CASSPGLAGELFF. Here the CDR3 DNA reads TGTGCCAGCAGTCCCGGACTGGCCGGGGAGCTGTTTTTT. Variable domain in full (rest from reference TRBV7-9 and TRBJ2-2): DTGVSQNPRHKITKRGQNVTFRCDPISEHNRLYWYRQTLGQGPEFLTYFQNEAQLEKSRLLSDRFSAERPKGSFSTLEIQRTEQGDSAMYLCASSPGLAGELFFGEGSRLTVL.

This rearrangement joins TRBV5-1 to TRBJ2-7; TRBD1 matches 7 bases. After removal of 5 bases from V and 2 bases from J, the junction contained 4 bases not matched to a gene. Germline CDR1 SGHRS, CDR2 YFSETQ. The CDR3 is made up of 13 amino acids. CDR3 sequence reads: CASRWDSPYEQYF. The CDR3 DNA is TGCGCCAGCAGGTGGGACAGTCCCTACGAGCAGTACTTC.

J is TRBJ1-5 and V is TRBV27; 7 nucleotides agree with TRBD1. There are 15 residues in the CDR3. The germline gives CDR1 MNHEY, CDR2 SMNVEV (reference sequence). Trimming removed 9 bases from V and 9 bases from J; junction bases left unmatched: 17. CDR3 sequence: CASRDRGTVLRPQHF. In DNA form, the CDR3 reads TGTGCCAGTAGAGACCGCGGGACAGTCCTTAGGCCCCAGCATTTT.

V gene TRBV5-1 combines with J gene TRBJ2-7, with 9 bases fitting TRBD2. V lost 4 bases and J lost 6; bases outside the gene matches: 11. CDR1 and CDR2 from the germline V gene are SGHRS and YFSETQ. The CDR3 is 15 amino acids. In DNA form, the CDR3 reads TGCGCCAGCAGCCCCGAGGCTAGCGGGATATCCGAGCAGTACTTC. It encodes CASSPEASGISEQYF.

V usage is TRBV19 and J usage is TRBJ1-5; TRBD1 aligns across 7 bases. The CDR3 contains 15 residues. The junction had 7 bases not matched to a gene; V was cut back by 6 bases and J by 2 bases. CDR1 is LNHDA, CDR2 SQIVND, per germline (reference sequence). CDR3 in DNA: TGTGCCAGTAGAGTGACAGGGACGGGCAATCAGCCCCAGCATTTT. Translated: CASRVTGTGNQPQHF.

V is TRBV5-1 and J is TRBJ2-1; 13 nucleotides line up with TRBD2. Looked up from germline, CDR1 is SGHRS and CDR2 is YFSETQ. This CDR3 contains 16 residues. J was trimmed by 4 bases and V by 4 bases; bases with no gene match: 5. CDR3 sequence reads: CASSPGLAGLYNEQFF. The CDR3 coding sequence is TGCGCCAGCAGCCCGGGACTAGCGGGACTATACAATGAGCAGTTCTTC.

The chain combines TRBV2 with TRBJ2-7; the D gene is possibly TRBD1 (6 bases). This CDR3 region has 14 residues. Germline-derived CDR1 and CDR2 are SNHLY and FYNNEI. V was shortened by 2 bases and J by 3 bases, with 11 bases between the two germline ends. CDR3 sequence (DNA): TGTGCCAGCAGTGAACAGGGGCCGTACTACGAGCAGTACTTC. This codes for CASSEQGPYYEQYF.

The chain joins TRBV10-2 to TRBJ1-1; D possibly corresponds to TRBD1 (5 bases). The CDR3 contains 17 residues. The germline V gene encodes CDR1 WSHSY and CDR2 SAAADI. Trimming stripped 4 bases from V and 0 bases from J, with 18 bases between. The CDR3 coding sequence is TGCGCCAGCAGTGGGTTAGGGGAGGCCCGGATGAACACTGAAGCTTTCTTT. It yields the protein CASSGLGEARMNTEAFF.

This CDR3 is CASSVGSGTYEQYF. The CDR3 DNA is TGTGCCAGCAGTGTCGGTAGCGGGACTTACGAGCAGTACTTC. The chain employs TRBV2 and TRBJ2-7, with TRBD2 identical over 8 bases. The CDR3 covers 14 residues. Germline V lookup: CDR1 SNHLY, CDR2 FYNNEI. Trimming at V came to 4 bases and at J to 4 bases, leaving 6 bases not matched to a gene.

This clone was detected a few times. DNA for the CDR3: TGTGCCAGCAGCTTAGGACTAGCGGGCCCCTACGAGCAGTACTTC. Translated: CASSLGLAGPYEQYF. The V and J genes are TRBV7-2 and TRBJ2-7; 10 bases map to TRBD2. The germline gives CDR1 SGHTA, CDR2 FQGNSA. V was pared by 1 base and J by 2 bases, with 2 bases of the junction left unmatched. This CDR3 is built from 15 residues.

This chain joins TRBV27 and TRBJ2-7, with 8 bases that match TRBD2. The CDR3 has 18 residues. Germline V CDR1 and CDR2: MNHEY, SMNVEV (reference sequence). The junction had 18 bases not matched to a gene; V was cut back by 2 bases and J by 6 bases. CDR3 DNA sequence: TGTGCCAGCAGTTTAATCCCCGGGGTGTCAGCGGGAGCGGGCGAGCAGTACTTC. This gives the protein CASSLIPGVSAGAGEQYF.

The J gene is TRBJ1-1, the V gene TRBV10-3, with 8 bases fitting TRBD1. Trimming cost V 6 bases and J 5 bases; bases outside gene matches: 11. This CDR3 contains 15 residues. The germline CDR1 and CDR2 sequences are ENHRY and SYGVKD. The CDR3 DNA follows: TGTGCCATCAGCCAATGGACAGGGTATGGGACTGAAGCTTTCTTT. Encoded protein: CAISQWTGYGTEAFF.

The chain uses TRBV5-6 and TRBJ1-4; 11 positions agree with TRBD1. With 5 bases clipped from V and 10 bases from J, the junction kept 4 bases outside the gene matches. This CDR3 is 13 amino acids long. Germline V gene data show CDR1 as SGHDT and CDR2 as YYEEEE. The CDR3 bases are TGTGCCAGCAGACGGGACAGGGGGGGAAAACTGTTTTTT. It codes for CASRRDRGGKLFF.